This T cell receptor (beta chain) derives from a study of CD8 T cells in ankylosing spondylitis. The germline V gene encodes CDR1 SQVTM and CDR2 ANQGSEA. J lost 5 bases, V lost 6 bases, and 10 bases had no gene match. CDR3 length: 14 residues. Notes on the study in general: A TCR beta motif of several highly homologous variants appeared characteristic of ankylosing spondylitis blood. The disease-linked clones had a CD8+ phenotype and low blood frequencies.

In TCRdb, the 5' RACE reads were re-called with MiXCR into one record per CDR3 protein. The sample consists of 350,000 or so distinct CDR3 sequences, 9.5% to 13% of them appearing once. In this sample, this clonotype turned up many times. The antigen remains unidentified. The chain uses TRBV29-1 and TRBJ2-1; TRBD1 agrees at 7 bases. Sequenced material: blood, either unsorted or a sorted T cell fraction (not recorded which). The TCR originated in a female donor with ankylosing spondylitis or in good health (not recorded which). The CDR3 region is CSVGQRQGHNEQFF. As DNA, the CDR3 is TGCAGCGTGGGACAGAGACAGGGCCACAATGAGCAGTTCTTC.